Listed below are T cell receptor beta chains from one sample, sequenced in a study of human T cells and chemical hapten exposure. TCRdb fed the RACE reads into MiXCR, producing one record per CDR3 protein. The data hold 250,000 or so distinct CDR3 sequences, with approximately 7.5% observed a single time. The sample in question was whole blood, obtained in connection with sensitization to the hapten diphenylcyclopropenone (DPC). These TCRs come from a man between 18 and 29 years old with alopecia areata. Some clones in this sample may be carry-over from other donors' samples. Each CDR3 is given without its conserved first and last residue. Fields, in order: V gene, J gene, CDR3 protein.

V: TRBV7-2; J: TRBJ2-6; CDR3: ASSLVASMGANVLT
V: TRBV20-1; J: TRBJ1-2; CDR3: SASLAFVAVYT
V: TRBV7-3; J: TRBJ2-1; CDR3: ASSLSGGSSNEQF
V: TRBV4-2; J: TRBJ1-4; CDR3: ASSPIGTGEKLF
V: TRBV6-2/TRBV6-3; J: TRBJ1-5; CDR3: ASSYSQVYNQPQH
V: TRBV20-1; J: TRBJ1-5; CDR3: SARVSIGQPQH
V: TRBV2; J: TRBJ1-6; CDR3: ASTSERGALSPLH
V: TRBV6-6; J: TRBJ1-5; CDR3: ASRSWDNSRQPQH
V: TRBV3-1; J: TRBJ2-7; CDR3: ASSPGGWASYEQY
V: TRBV4-1; J: TRBJ1-6; CDR3: ASSRAVGNNSPLH
V: TRBV6-1; J: TRBJ1-6; CDR3: ASSEVGTNSPLH
V: TRBV29-1; J: TRBJ1-5; CDR3: SVGGWGQPQH
V: TRBV7-2; J: TRBJ2-2; CDR3: ASSLGAFGELF
V: TRBV12-3/TRBV12-4; J: TRBJ1-3; CDR3: ASRTGTGDGNTIY
V: TRBV7-3; J: TRBJ2-1; CDR3: ASSFIPGQAYNEQF
V: TRBV10-1; J: TRBJ1-1; CDR3: ASSGDMNTEAF
V: TRBV12-3/TRBV12-4; J: TRBJ1-5; CDR3: ASDMSNQPQH
V: TRBV7-8; J: TRBJ2-1; CDR3: ASSLARIGGEQF
V: TRBV6-5; J: TRBJ1-6; CDR3: ASRPTGYGYNSPLH
V: TRBV18; J: TRBJ2-1; CDR3: ASSPAGYYNEQF
V: TRBV5-1; J: TRBJ2-2; CDR3: ASSLIGDTGELF
V: TRBV11-2; J: TRBJ2-5; CDR3: ASRLTGLETQY
V: TRBV18; J: TRBJ1-6; CDR3: ASSPPGQGRPLH
V: TRBV12-3/TRBV12-4; J: TRBJ2-3; CDR3: ASSKTSSRPDTQY
V: TRBV9; J: TRBJ2-1; CDR3: ASSPRGQGARGEQF
V: TRBV7-2; J: TRBJ1-6; CDR3: ASSFNDYNSPLH
V: TRBV6-1; J: TRBJ1-1; CDR3: ASSVPYLGTEAF
V: TRBV6-5; J: TRBJ2-7; CDR3: ASSYGPQGSPY
V: TRBV29-1; J: TRBJ2-3; CDR3: SVVNQGYTDTQY
V: TRBV6-1; J: TRBJ2-1; CDR3: ASSWGASYNEQF
V: TRBV9; J: TRBJ2-1; CDR3: ASSVDRRPKGQF
V: TRBV27; J: TRBJ1-1; CDR3: ASSLSSWGVEAF
V: TRBV7-2; J: TRBJ1-1; CDR3: ASSLRGGASEAF
V: TRBV7-3; J: TRBJ1-1; CDR3: ASSLRGARASGNTEAF
V: TRBV20-1; J: TRBJ1-2; CDR3: SASVQGASYGYT
V: TRBV4-3; J: TRBJ2-3; CDR3: ASSQAALPYPDTQY
V: TRBV11-2; J: TRBJ2-7; CDR3: ASSEGQNYEQY
V: TRBV9; J: TRBJ2-6; CDR3: ASSAGQVSGANVLT
V: TRBV7-7; J: TRBJ2-7; CDR3: ASSSVQGDEQY
V: TRBV28; J: TRBJ2-2; CDR3: ASSLAGPNTGELF
V: TRBV3-1; J: TRBJ2-5; CDR3: ASSQGQIQETQY
V: TRBV12-3/TRBV12-4; J: TRBJ2-1; CDR3: ASNDLYNEQF
V: TRBV11-2; J: TRBJ1-4; CDR3: ASSLGHGERKLF
V: TRBV27; J: TRBJ1-1; CDR3: ASSLSRGSTEAF
V: TRBV2; J: TRBJ1-5; CDR3: ASSAPGQRNQPQH
V: TRBV7-3; J: TRBJ2-1; CDR3: ASSSQSYNEQF
V: TRBV3-1; J: TRBJ2-1; CDR3: ASSQDPLAGGNNEQF
V: TRBV6-2/TRBV6-3; J: TRBJ2-7; CDR3: ASSRGTGGAYEQY
V: TRBV4-1; J: TRBJ1-2; CDR3: ASSPAGARGYT
V: TRBV27; J: TRBJ1-6; CDR3: ASSPGGVSPLH
V: TRBV28; J: TRBJ1-5; CDR3: ASSPRTGLDYSNQPQH
V: TRBV6-5; J: TRBJ1-1; CDR3: ASSYSWTVTTEAF
V: TRBV6-5; J: TRBJ2-1; CDR3: ASSSQGQLSYNEQF
V: TRBV5-1; J: TRBJ2-7; CDR3: ASSVRDSSYEQY
V: TRBV6-5; J: TRBJ1-2; CDR3: ASSYLGQGSYGYT
V: TRBV2; J: TRBJ2-5; CDR3: ASSEAPDAGETQY
V: TRBV7-2; J: TRBJ2-3; CDR3: ASSWTFGSGTDTQY
V: TRBV13; J: TRBJ1-1; CDR3: ASSERQGGEAF